This TCR beta chain came from a study of blood T cell repertoires in COVID-19. Study in general: T cells, B-cell-depleted T cells, or PBMCs supplied cDNA or gDNA.

Deletions cut 6 bases from V and 8 bases from J, with 8 bases between. The CDR3 is made up of 11 amino acids. Germline assignment: CDR1 MNHEY and CDR2 SVGAGI. Original data processing: Cell counts per sample came from amplifying reference gene primers. Assay used: immunoSEQ multiplex PCR; TCRdb lists only in-frame clones, some missing. V and J calls and clone size come straight from that table; D and trimming were deduced from the DNA. Of 70,000 to 75,000 clones listed, more than 75% are singletons. Sequenced material: peripheral blood. This TCR came from a human donor in a cohort sampled during active COVID-19. This rearrangement joins TRBV6-5 to TRBJ2-1; the D gene is possibly TRBD2 (6 bases). CDR3 loop: CASRRLDEQFF. Here the CDR3 DNA reads TGTGCCAGCAGAAGACTAGATGAGCAGTTCTTC.